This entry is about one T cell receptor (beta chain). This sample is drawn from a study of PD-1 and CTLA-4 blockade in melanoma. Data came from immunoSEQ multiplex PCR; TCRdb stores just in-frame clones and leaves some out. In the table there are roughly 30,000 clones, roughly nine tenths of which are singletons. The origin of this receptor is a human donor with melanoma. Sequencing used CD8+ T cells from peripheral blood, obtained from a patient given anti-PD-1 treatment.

CDR3 coding DNA: TGCGCCAGCAGCCAAGTGGCAGTCAGCGCGCCCTACGAGCAGTACTTC. Translation: CASSQVAVSAPYEQYF. This chain links TRBV4-1 with TRBJ2-7, with D hard to call. Per germline, CDR1 MGHRA and CDR2 YSYEKL. V lost 1 base and J 2 bases, leaving 15 bases between the germline ends. CDR3 length equals 16 residues.